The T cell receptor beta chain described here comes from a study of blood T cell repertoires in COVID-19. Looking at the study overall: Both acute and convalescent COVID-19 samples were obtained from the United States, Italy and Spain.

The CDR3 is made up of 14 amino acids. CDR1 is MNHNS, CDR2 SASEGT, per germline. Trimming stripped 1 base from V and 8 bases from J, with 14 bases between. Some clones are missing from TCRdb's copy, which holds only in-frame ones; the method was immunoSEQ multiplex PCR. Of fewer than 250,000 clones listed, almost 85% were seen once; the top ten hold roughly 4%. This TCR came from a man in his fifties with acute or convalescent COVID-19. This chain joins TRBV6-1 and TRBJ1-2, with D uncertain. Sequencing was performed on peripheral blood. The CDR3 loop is CASSEVREVRGYTF. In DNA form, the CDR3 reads TGTGCCAGCAGTGAAGTGAGGGAGGTACGGGGCTACACCTTC.